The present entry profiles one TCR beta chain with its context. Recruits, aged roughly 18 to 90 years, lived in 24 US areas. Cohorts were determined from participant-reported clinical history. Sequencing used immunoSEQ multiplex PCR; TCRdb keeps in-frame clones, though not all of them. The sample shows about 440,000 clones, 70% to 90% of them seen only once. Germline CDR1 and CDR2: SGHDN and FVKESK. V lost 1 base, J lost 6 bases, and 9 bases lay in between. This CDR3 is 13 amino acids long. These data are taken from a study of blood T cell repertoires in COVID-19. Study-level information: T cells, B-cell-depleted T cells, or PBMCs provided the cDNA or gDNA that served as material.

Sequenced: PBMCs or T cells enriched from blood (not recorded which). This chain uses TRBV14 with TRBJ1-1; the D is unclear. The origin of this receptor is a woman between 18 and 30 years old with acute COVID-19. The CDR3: CASSQGAKPEAFF. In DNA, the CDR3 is TGTGCCAGCAGCCAAGGGGCCAAACCTGAAGCTTTCTTT.